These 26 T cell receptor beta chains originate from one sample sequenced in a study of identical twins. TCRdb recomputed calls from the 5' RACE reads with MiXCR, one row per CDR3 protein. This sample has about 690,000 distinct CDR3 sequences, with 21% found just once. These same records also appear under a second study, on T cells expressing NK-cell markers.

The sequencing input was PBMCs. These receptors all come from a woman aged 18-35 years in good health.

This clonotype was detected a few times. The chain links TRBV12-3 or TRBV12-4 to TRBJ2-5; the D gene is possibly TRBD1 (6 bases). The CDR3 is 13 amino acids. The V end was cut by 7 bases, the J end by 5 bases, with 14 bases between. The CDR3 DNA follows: TGTGCCAGCACCGAAGGGGGTTGGGAGACCCAGTACTTC. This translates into CASTEGGWETQYF.

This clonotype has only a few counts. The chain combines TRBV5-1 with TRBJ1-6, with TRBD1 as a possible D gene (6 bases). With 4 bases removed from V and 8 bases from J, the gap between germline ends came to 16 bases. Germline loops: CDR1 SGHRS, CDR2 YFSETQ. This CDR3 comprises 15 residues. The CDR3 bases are TGCGCCAGCAGCCCGGAGGGGGGGCCGGATTCACCCCTCCACTTT. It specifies CASSPEGGPDSPLHF.

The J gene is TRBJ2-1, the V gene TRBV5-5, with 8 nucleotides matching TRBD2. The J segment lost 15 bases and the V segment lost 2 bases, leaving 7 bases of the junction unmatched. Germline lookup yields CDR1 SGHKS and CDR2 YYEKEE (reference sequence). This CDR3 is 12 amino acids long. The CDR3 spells CASSLLAEGRFF. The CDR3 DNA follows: TGTGCCAGCAGCTTACTAGCGGAAGGGCGGTTCTTC.

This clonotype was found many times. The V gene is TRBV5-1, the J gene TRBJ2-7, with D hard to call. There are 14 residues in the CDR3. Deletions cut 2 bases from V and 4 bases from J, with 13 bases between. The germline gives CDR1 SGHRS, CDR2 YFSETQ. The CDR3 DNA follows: TGCGCCAGCAGCTTAAGGCAAGATTCGTACGAGCAGTACTTC. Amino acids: CASSLRQDSYEQYF.

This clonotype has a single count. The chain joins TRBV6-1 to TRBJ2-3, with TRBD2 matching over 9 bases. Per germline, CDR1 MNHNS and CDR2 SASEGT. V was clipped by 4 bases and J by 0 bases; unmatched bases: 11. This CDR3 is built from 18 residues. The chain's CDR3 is CASSAGLRGGASTDTQYF. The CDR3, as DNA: TGTGCCAGCAGTGCAGGGCTTCGCGGGGGGGCTAGCACAGATACGCAGTATTTT.

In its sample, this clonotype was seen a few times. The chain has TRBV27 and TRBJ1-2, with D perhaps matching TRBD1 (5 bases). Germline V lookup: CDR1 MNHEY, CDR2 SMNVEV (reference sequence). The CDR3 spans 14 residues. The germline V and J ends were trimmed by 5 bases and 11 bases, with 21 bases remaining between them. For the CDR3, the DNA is TGTGCCAGCAGTCCCCCGGGGGGGACGACTAGTTACACCTTC. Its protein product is CASSPPGGTTSYTF.

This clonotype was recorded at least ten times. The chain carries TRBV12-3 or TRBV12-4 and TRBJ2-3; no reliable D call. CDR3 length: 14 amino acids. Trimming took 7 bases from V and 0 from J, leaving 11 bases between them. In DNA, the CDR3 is TGTGCCAGCACCCCGGATTCTAGCACAGATACGCAGTATTTT. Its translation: CASTPDSSTDTQYF.

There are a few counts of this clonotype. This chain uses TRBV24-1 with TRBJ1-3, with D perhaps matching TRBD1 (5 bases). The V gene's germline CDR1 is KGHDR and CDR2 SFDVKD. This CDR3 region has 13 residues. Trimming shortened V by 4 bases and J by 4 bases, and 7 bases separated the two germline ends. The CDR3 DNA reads TGTGCCACCAGTGAGGGACCGGGAAACACCATATATTTT. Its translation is CATSEGPGNTIYF.

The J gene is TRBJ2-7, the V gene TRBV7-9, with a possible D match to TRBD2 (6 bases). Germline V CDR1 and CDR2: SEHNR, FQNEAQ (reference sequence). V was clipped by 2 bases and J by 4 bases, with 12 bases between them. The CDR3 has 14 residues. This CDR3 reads CASSLPSETYEQYF. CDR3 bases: TGTGCCAGCAGCTTACCTAGCGAGACATACGAGCAGTACTTC.

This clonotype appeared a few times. This CDR3 reads CASRPQGYEQYF. The CDR3 DNA reads as TGTGCCAGCAGGCCACAGGGTTACGAGCAGTACTTC. The V and J genes are TRBV6-6 and TRBJ2-7; D is possibly TRBD1 (6 bases). There are 12 residues in the CDR3. V was shortened by 6 bases and J by 4 bases, with 10 bases between the two germline ends. From germline, CDR1 is MNHNY and CDR2 SVGAGI (reference sequence).

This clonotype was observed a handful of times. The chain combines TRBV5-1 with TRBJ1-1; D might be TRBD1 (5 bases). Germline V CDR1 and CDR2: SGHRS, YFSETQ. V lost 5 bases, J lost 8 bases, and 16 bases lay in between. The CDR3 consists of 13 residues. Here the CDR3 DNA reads TGCGCCAGCAGGGCCACAGGTTCCAGCGAAGCTTTCTTT. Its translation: CASRATGSSEAFF.

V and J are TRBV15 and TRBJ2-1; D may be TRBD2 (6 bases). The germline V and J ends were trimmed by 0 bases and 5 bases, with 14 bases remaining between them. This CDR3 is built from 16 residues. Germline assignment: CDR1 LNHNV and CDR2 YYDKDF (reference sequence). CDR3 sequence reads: CATSREGGGSNNEQFF. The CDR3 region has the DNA TGTGCCACCAGCAGAGAGGGTGGGGGGTCAAACAATGAGCAGTTCTTC.

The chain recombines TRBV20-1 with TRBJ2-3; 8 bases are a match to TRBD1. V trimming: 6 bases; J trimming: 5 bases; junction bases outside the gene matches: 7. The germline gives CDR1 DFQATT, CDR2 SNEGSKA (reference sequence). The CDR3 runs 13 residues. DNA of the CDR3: TGCAGTGCCCGCAGGGGGCCCCAAGATACGCAGTATTTT. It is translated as CSARRGPQDTQYF.

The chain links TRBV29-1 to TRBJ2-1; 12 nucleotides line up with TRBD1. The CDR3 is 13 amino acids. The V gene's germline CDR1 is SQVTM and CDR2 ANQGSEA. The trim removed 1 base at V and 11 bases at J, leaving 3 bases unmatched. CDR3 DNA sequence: TGCAGCGTTGAAGCCGGGACAGGGGGCAAGCAGTTCTTC. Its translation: CSVEAGTGGKQFF.

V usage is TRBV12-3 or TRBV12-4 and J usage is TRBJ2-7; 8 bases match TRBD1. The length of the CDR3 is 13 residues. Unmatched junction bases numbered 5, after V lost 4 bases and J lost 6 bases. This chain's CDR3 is CASSYGTGIEQYF. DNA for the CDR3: TGTGCCAGCAGTTACGGGACAGGTATCGAGCAGTACTTC.

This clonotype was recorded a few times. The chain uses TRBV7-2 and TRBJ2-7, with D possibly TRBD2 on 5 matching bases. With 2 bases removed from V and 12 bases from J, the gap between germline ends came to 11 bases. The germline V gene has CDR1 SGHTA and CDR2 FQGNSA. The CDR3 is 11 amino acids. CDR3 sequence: CASSLRGGPYF. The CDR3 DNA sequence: TGTGCCAGCAGCTTACGGGGTGGTCCGTACTTC.

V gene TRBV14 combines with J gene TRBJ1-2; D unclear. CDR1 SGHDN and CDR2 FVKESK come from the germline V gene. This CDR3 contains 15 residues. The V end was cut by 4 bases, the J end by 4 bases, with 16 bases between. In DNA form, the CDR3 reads TGTGCCAGCAGCCCGAAGGTAGAGGGTTTCTATGGCTACACCTTC. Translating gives CASSPKVEGFYGYTF.

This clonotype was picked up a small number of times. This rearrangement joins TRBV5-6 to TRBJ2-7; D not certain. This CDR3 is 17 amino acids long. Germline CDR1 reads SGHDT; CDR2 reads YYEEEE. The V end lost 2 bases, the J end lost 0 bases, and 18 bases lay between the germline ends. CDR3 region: CASSLSPMDRSSYEQYF. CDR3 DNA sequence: TGTGCCAGCAGCTTAAGCCCTATGGACCGGAGCTCCTACGAGCAGTACTTC.

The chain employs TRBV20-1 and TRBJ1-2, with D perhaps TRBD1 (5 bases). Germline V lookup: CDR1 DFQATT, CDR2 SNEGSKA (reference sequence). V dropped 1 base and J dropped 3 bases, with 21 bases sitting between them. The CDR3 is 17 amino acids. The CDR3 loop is CSARAQLNPIGDYGYTF. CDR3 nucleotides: TGCAGTGCTAGAGCCCAATTAAACCCTATAGGGGACTATGGCTACACCTTC.

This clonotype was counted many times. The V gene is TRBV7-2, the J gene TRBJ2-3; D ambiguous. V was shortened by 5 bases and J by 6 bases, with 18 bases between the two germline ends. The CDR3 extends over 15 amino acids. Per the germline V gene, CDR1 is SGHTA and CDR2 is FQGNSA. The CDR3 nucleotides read TGTGCCAGCAGCCAAAGCGTCTCGAGTCGGGATACGCAGTATTTT. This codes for CASSQSVSSRDTQYF.

In DNA form, the CDR3 reads TGTGCCAGCAGTTTGGGGGAGGCCTTCAATGAGCAGTTCTTC. Protein product: CASSLGEAFNEQFF. The chain has TRBV27 and TRBJ2-1; a weak D match, TRBD2 (6 bases). The CDR3 sequence is 14 residues long. Between the trimmed V and J ends, which lost 3 bases and 6 bases, there was a span of 12 bases. Germline V gene data show CDR1 as MNHEY and CDR2 as SMNVEV (reference sequence).

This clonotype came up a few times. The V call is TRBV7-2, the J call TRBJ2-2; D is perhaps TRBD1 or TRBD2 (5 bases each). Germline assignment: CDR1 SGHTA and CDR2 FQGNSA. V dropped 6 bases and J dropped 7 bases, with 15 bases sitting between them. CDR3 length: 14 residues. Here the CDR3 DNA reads TGTGCCAGCAGGACGGGGCCAACCTACGGGGAGCTGTTTTTT. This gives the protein CASRTGPTYGELFF.

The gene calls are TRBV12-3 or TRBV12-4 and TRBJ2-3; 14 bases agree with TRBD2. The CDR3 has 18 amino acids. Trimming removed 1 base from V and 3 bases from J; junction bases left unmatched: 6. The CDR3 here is CASSLETSGGARTDTQYF. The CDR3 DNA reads TGTGCCAGCAGTTTAGAGACTAGCGGGGGGGCCAGAACAGATACGCAGTATTTT.

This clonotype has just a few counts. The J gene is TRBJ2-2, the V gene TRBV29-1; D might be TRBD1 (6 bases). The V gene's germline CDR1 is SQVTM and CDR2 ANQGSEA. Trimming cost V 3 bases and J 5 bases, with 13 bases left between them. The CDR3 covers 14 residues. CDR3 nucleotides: TGCAGCGTTGAGCCGACAGGAGGTACCGGGGAGCTGTTTTTT. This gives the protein CSVEPTGGTGELFF.

The CDR3 is CASSYTIDREETQYF. In DNA form, the CDR3 reads TGTGCCAGCAGTTACACCATTGACAGAGAAGAGACCCAGTACTTC. The chain recombines TRBV6-2 or TRBV6-3 with TRBJ2-5; possible D gene TRBD1, 5 bases. The CDR3 runs 15 residues. Germline assignment: CDR1 MNHEY and CDR2 SVGEGT. V was shortened by 2 bases and J by 3 bases, with 13 bases between the two germline ends.

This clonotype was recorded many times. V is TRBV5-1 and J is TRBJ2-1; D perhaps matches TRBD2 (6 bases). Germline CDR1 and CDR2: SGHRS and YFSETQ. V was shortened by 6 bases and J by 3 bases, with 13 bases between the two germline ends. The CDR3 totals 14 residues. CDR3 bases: TGCGCCAGCACCCTGGGTAGCGGCTACAATGAGCAGTTCTTC. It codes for CASTLGSGYNEQFF.